The 22 T cell receptor beta chains below come from one sample, sequenced in a study of spatial heterogeneity in lung cancer. Each CDR3 protein gets one entry after TCRdb re-called the 5' RACE reads with MiXCR. Of about 3,000 distinct CDR3 sequences listed, approximately 8.5% are singletons. The time point denotes: sample taken at primary tumor resection. The specimen was normal lung tissue next to the tumor, collected at surgery. The source of these receptors is a male donor with early-stage non-small cell lung cancer.

The chain has TRBV7-8 and TRBJ1-1, with 7 bases identical to TRBD1. V was clipped by 5 bases and J by 4 bases; unmatched bases: 4. This CDR3 is built from 13 residues. Looked up from germline, CDR1 is SGHVS and CDR2 is FQNEAQ. The CDR3 sequence: CASSRRQGTEAFF. The CDR3 DNA sequence: TGTGCCAGCAGCCGACGACAGGGCACTGAAGCTTTCTTT.

The table lists this clonotype with a few counts. The chain is built from TRBV20-1 and TRBJ2-3; maybe TRBD2 (5 bases). Germline V lookup: CDR1 DFQATT, CDR2 SNEGSKA (reference sequence). Between the trimmed V and J ends, which lost 7 bases and 0 bases, there was a span of 8 bases. The CDR3 runs 12 residues. The CDR3 sequence: CSVPGSTDTQYF. In DNA, the CDR3 is TGCAGTGTCCCGGGGAGCACAGATACGCAGTATTTT.

This clonotype showed up many times. The V gene is TRBV4-2, the J gene TRBJ2-7; 11 bases align to TRBD2. The CDR3 spans 15 residues. The V gene end was trimmed by 0 bases and the J gene end by 6 bases; junction bases not matched to a gene: 4. Germline V gene lookup returns CDR1 LGHNA and CDR2 YNFKEQ. For the CDR3, the DNA is TGTGCCAGCAGCCAAGATAGAACTAGCGGGAGCGAGCAGTACTTC. Encoded protein: CASSQDRTSGSEQYF.

The chain is built from TRBV9 and TRBJ2-6; 9 nucleotides align to TRBD1. Per the germline V gene, CDR1 is SGDLS and CDR2 is YYNGEE. CDR3 length equals 19 residues. J was trimmed by 1 base and V by 0 bases; bases with no gene match: 8. The CDR3 loop is CASSVGGGQGISGANVLTF. In DNA, the CDR3 is TGTGCCAGCAGCGTAGGTGGGGGACAGGGAATTTCTGGGGCCAACGTCCTGACTTTC.

The V call is TRBV5-4, the J call TRBJ1-5; D ambiguous. CDR3 length: 14 amino acids. Germline V CDR1 and CDR2: SGHNT, YYREEE (reference sequence). Trimming removed 0 bases from V and 1 base from J, with 5 bases in between. The CDR3 DNA is TGTGCCAGCAGCTTGGTGGGCAGCAATCAGCCCCAGCATTTT. It specifies CASSLVGSNQPQHF.

Ten or more counts support this clonotype. This chain links TRBV12-5 with TRBJ2-7; D is unclear. Per germline, CDR1 LGHNT and CDR2 FRNRAP. This CDR3 spans 14 amino acids. Trimming stripped 7 bases from V and 0 bases from J, with 13 bases between. The CDR3 DNA follows: TGTGCTAGTGCCCTAGACTCGCCCTCCTACGAGCAGTACTTC. Translation: CASALDSPSYEQYF. Drawing the rest from reference TRBV12-5 and TRBJ2-7, the complete variable domain is DARVTQTPRHKVTEMGQEVTMRCQPILGHNTVFWYRQTMMQGLELLAYFRNRAPLDDSGMPKDRFSAEMPDATLATLKIQPSEPRDSAVYFCASALDSPSYEQYFGPGTRLTVT.

This chain joins TRBV20-1 and TRBJ2-2; TRBD2 matches 11 bases. The ends lost 0 bases at V and 0 bases at J; junction bases unmatched: 3. The CDR3 spans 17 residues. In germline, CDR1 is DFQATT, CDR2 SNEGSKA (reference sequence). The CDR3 is CSARDLAGGSNTGELFF. The CDR3 DNA sequence: TGCAGTGCTAGAGATCTAGCGGGAGGCTCGAACACCGGGGAGCTGTTTTTT.

By its share, this clonotype is medium-sized (0.01 to 0.1%). This CDR3 reads CASSTRTSADQETQYF. The CDR3 bases are TGTGCCAGCAGCACCCGGACTAGCGCCGACCAAGAGACCCAGTACTTC. The chain is built from TRBV11-3 and TRBJ2-5, with 9 bases matching TRBD2. J gave up 0 bases and V 5 bases, and 7 bases lay outside the gene matches. The germline CDR1 and CDR2 sequences are SGHNT and YENEEA. The CDR3 is 16 amino acids.

This clonotype is medium-sized (0.01 to 0.1%) within its sample. V and J are TRBV10-3 and TRBJ2-7, with a tentative D call TRBD1 (6 bases). The CDR3 is 11 residues long. The V end lost 6 bases, the J end lost 3 bases, and 6 bases lay between the germline ends. The germline CDR1 and CDR2 sequences are ENHRY and SYGVKD. The CDR3 region is CAIRDSYEQYF. CDR3 coding DNA: TGTGCCATCAGGGACAGCTACGAGCAGTACTTC.

Sample share makes this clonotype medium-sized. The DNA of the CDR3 is TGTGCCTGGAGCCCAGGGTTAGCCACAGATACGCAGTATTTT. Amino acid sequence: CAWSPGLATDTQYF. This chain uses TRBV30 with TRBJ2-3; possible D gene TRBD1, 5 bases. Trimming removed 3 bases from V and 2 bases from J, with 12 bases in between. Per the germline V gene, CDR1 is GTSNPN and CDR2 is SVGIG (reference sequence). The CDR3 loop spans 14 amino acids.

This clonotype is judged medium-sized (0.01 to 0.1%). V usage is TRBV7-8 and J usage is TRBJ2-1, with D possibly being TRBD2 (5 bases). Germline assignment: CDR1 SGHVS and CDR2 FQNEAQ. The CDR3 has 16 residues. Trimming took 1 base from V and 3 from J, leaving 13 bases between them. Written as DNA, the CDR3 is TGTGCCAGCAGCTTAGAGGGAGAGGCCCTCTACAATGAGCAGTTCTTC. This encodes CASSLEGEALYNEQFF.

By sample share, this clonotype is medium-sized (0.01 to 0.1%). V usage is TRBV6-5 and J usage is TRBJ2-7; D uncertain. This CDR3 has 14 amino acids. V shed 6 bases and J shed 2 bases, with 14 bases lying between them. Germline assignment: CDR1 MNHEY and CDR2 SVGAGI. This chain's CDR3 is CASSRDGFPYEQYF. In DNA, the CDR3 is TGTGCCAGCAGCCGCGACGGGTTCCCCTACGAGCAGTACTTC.

The CDR3 nucleotides are TGCGCCAGCAGTGAGAACCAAGGGGACACCGGGGAGCTGTTTTTT. The encoded protein is CASSENQGDTGELFF. The rearrangement joins TRBV10-2 to TRBJ2-2; possible D gene TRBD1, 5 bases. Germline V gene lookup returns CDR1 WSHSY and CDR2 SAAADI. The CDR3 has 15 amino acids. Trimming left V 2 bases short and J 3 bases short, with 10 bases between.

Relative to its sample, this clonotype is medium-sized. V and J are TRBV30 and TRBJ2-7, with 9 positions matching TRBD1. The CDR3 length is 15 residues. V gave up 7 bases and J gave up 7 bases; unmatched junction bases: 17. Germline V gives CDR1 GTSNPN, CDR2 SVGIG (reference sequence). The DNA for the CDR3 is TGTGCCTCAAACCGCCGGGACAGGGCTTCGTGGGAGCAGTACTTC. Translation gives CASNRRDRASWEQYF.

This clonotype is judged large (0.1 to 1%). The chain employs TRBV12-3 or TRBV12-4 and TRBJ1-3, with 9 nucleotides matching TRBD1. The CDR3 contains 15 residues. V dropped 6 bases and J dropped 1; count of bases not matched to a gene: 4. The DNA for the CDR3 is TGTGCCAGCAGGGGACAGGGCTCATCTGGAAACACCATATATTTT. The encoded protein is CASRGQGSSGNTIYF.

V usage is TRBV12-3 or TRBV12-4 and J usage is TRBJ1-1; the D gene is possibly TRBD1 (6 bases). V was clipped by 5 bases and J by 1 base, with 11 bases between them. The CDR3 extends over 14 amino acids. CDR3 coding DNA: TGTGCCAGCAGTCTCCGGACAGAGAACACTGAAGCTTTCTTT. As protein: CASSLRTENTEAFF.

This clonotype is medium-sized in the sample. Written as DNA, the CDR3 is TGTGCCAGCAGCACCAGGACAGGGGAAAATGAAAAACTGTTTTTT. Protein: CASSTRTGENEKLFF. V is TRBV7-9 and J is TRBJ1-4; 9 bases are shared with TRBD1. CDR1 and CDR2 (germline): SEHNR, FQNEAQ (reference sequence). This CDR3 contains 15 residues. V trimming: 5 bases; J trimming: 5 bases; junction bases outside the gene matches: 6. Filled out from reference TRBV7-9 and TRBJ1-4, the complete variable domain reads DTGVSQNPRHKITKRGQNVTFRCDPISEHNRLYWYRQTLGQGPEFLTYFQNEAQLEKSRLLSDRFSAERPKGSFSTLEIQRTEQGDSAMYLCASSTRTGENEKLFFGSGTQLSVL.

The chain links TRBV4-3 to TRBJ2-1; 11 nucleotides match TRBD2. There are 16 residues in the CDR3. J gave up 7 bases and V 2 bases, and 7 bases lay outside the gene matches. The germline V gene has CDR1 LGHNA and CDR2 YSLEER. The DNA of the CDR3 is TGCGCCAGCAGCCAATCGACTAGCGGGGCGGGGAATGAGCAGTTCTTC. Protein: CASSQSTSGAGNEQFF.

This clonotype is classed as medium-sized. V is TRBV19 and J is TRBJ1-5; the match to TRBD1 covers 7 bases. Germline CDR1 is LNHDA and CDR2 is SQIVND (reference sequence). This CDR3 has 18 amino acids. Trimming cost V 3 bases and J 1 base; bases outside gene matches: 12. CDR3 coding DNA: TGTGCCAGTAGTATGCGAGGAGGGGGACAGACCAGCAATCAGCCCCAGCATTTT. It translates to CASSMRGGGQTSNQPQHF.

V and J are TRBV28 and TRBJ1-2; D is ambiguous. CDR1 MDHEN and CDR2 SYDVKM come from the germline V gene. CDR3 length: 14 amino acids. V gave up 7 bases and J gave up 7 bases, with 19 bases separating them. In nucleotides, the CDR3 is TGTGCCAGCACCCAGGAGGCAGGCTGGGGTGGCTACACCTTC. It is translated as CASTQEAGWGGYTF.

The chain couples TRBV5-6 to TRBJ2-7; 10 bases fit TRBD2. Germline V gene data show CDR1 as SGHDT and CDR2 as YYEEEE. J was trimmed by 0 bases and V by 1 base; bases with no gene match: 7. This CDR3 spans 17 amino acids. CDR3: CASSLRLAGVDSYEQYF. Written as DNA, the CDR3 is TGTGCCAGCAGCTTGCGGCTAGCGGGAGTGGACTCCTACGAGCAGTACTTC.

This clonotype is labeled large. V is TRBV27 and J is TRBJ2-5; 7 nucleotides match TRBD1. The CDR3 has 15 residues. Trimming took 4 bases from V and 5 from J; bases not matched to a gene: 10. CDR1 and CDR2 from the germline V gene are MNHEY and SMNVEV (reference sequence). CDR3 sequence: CASSWFGLGGETQYF. In nucleotides, the CDR3 is TGTGCCAGCAGTTGGTTTGGCCTAGGGGGCGAGACCCAGTACTTC.